The 12 T cell receptor beta chains below come from one sample, sequenced in a study of cytomegalovirus exposure and HLA in healthy donors. The PCR had 60 Vbeta and 13 Jbeta primers. Assay: immunoSEQ multiplex PCR; the TCRdb copy retains only in-frame clones and omits some. The table gives some 130,000 clones; the top ten clones make up over 1.5% of it. The sample consisted of PBMCs. The receptors derive from a man aged 18 to 30 in good health and CMV-seronegative.

V is TRBV9 and J is TRBJ2-1, with a tentative D call TRBD1 (5 bases). The CDR3 has 15 residues. The V gene's germline CDR1 is SGDLS and CDR2 YYNGEE. Trimming shortened V by 4 bases and J by 7 bases, and 18 bases separated the two germline ends. CDR3 nucleotide sequence: TGTGCCAGCAGCCCAACAAAGCGTCAGGGAAATGAGCAGTTCTTC. This gives the protein CASSPTKRQGNEQFF.

The chain uses TRBV4-3 and TRBJ2-1, with D possibly matching TRBD2 (5 bases). The germline gives CDR1 LGHNA, CDR2 YSLEER. Trimming stripped 0 bases from V and 8 bases from J, with 14 bases between. The CDR3 loop spans 15 amino acids. CDR3: CASSQERRGNDEQFF. CDR3 coding DNA: TGCGCCAGCAGCCAAGAAAGGAGAGGGAACGATGAGCAGTTCTTC.

Turning to this clone: No conserved phenylalanine or tryptophan ends this CDR3, so it is likely a read error. The rearrangement uses TRBV15 and TRBJ1-2; TRBD1 agrees at 10 bases. The CDR3 spans 14 residues. The germline CDR1 and CDR2 sequences are LNHNV and YYDKDF (reference sequence). V lost 5 bases, J lost 7 bases, and 7 bases stayed unmatched. Written as DNA, the CDR3 is TGTGCCACCAGCTTGGACAGGGGGTCTCGTGGCTACACCTCC. As protein: CATSLDRGSRGYTS.

The CDR3 loop is CASSLQGAKGNTIYF. Here the CDR3 DNA reads TGTGCCAGCAGCCTACAGGGGGCGAAAGGAAACACCATATATTTT. This chain links TRBV27 with TRBJ1-3, with 9 bases identical to TRBD1. The length of the CDR3 is 15 residues. Germline V gives CDR1 MNHEY, CDR2 SMNVEV (reference sequence). With 6 bases clipped from V and 4 bases from J, the junction kept 7 bases outside the gene matches.

The chain carries TRBV11-2 and TRBJ2-7; 9 nucleotides line up with TRBD1. Per the germline V gene, CDR1 is SGHAT and CDR2 is FQNNGV. The CDR3 consists of 15 residues. J was trimmed by 5 bases and V by 1 base; bases with no gene match: 6. CDR3 sequence (DNA): TGTGCCAGCAGCTTAGGGACAGGGGATGGCAACGAGCAGTACTTC. It codes for CASSLGTGDGNEQYF. Combining the CDR3 with reference TRBV11-2 and TRBJ2-7 gives the whole variable domain EAGVAQSPRYKIIEKRQSVAFWCNPISGHATLYWYQQILGQGPKLLIQFQNNGVVDDSQLPKDRFSAERLKGVDSTLKIQPAKLEDSAVYLCASSLGTGDGNEQYFGPGTRLTVT.

This chain uses TRBV11-2 with TRBJ2-1, with D hard to call. There are 12 residues in the CDR3. Trimming removed 3 bases at V and 6 bases at J, with 6 bases between. CDR1 is SGHAT, CDR2 FQNNGV, per germline. For the CDR3, the DNA is TGTGCCAGCAGCTTCTACGGCAATGAGCAGTTCTTC. Translating it yields CASSFYGNEQFF.

The chain has TRBV25-1 and TRBJ2-5; D call uncertain. The CDR3 contains 13 residues. V lost 5 bases to trimming and J lost 3 bases, with 10 bases between them. CDR1 and CDR2 (germline): MGHDK, SYGVNS. CDR3 residues: CASSFREKETQYF. The CDR3 region has the DNA TGTGCCAGCAGTTTTCGAGAGAAAGAGACCCAGTACTTC.

This chain joins TRBV9 and TRBJ1-5, with D hard to call. The CDR3 consists of 15 residues. Trimming shortened V by 0 bases and J by 6 bases, and 13 bases separated the two germline ends. CDR1 and CDR2 (germline): SGDLS, YYNGEE. In nucleotides, the CDR3 is TGTGCCAGCAGCGTAGACGGTCAGGTCGGTCAGCCCCAGCATTTT. This translates into CASSVDGQVGQPQHF.

V and J are TRBV7-8 and TRBJ1-5; D gene ambiguous. Per the germline V gene, CDR1 is SGHVS and CDR2 is FQNEAQ. This CDR3 region has 14 residues. The V end lost 6 bases, the J end lost 6 bases, and 15 bases lay between the germline ends. The DNA of the CDR3 is TGTGCCAGCAGGGATAGAGGAACGCGTCAGCCCCAGCATTTT. It codes for CASRDRGTRQPQHF.

The J gene is TRBJ2-3, the V gene TRBV7-3; TRBD2 matches 11 bases. In germline, CDR1 is SGHTA, CDR2 FQGTGA. This CDR3 is built from 17 residues. V shed 5 bases and J 4 bases; nucleotides not matched to a gene: 11. CDR3 in DNA: TGTGCCAGCAGCCACCTAGGGGCACTAGCGGGAGCAGATACGCAGTATTTT. Amino acid sequence: CASSHLGALAGADTQYF.

The V gene is TRBV27, the J gene TRBJ2-4; 7 positions agree with TRBD2. J gave up 5 bases and V 3 bases, and 1 base lay outside the gene matches. The germline V gene encodes CDR1 MNHEY and CDR2 SMNVEV (reference sequence). The CDR3 totals 13 residues. DNA for the CDR3: TGTGCCAGCAGTTTCCTAGCGGAAAACATTCAGTACTTC. It yields the protein CASSFLAENIQYF.

J is TRBJ1-5 and V is TRBV9; a possible D gene is TRBD1 (6 bases). The CDR3 loop spans 14 amino acids. Germline values: CDR1 SGDLS, CDR2 YYNGEE. V was pared by 3 bases and J by 0 bases, with 7 bases between. The CDR3 here is CASSGQVSNQPQHF. As DNA, the CDR3 is TGTGCCAGCAGCGGACAGGTTAGCAATCAGCCCCAGCATTTT. Full variable domain (remainder filled in from reference TRBV9 and TRBJ1-5): DSGVTQTPKHLITATGQRVTLRCSPRSGDLSVYWYQQSLDQGLQFLIQYYNGEERAKGNILERFSAQQFPDLHSELNLSSLELGDSALYFCASSGQVSNQPQHFGDGTRLSIL.